Shown below are 5 T cell receptor beta chains from a single sample sequenced in a study of PD-1 and CTLA-4 blockade in melanoma. Sequencing used immunoSEQ multiplex PCR; TCRdb keeps in-frame clones, though not all of them. The sample has more than 25,000 clones, about 89% seen once. The material sequenced was CD8+ T cells from peripheral blood, taken before anti-PD-1 treatment. The receptors here all came from a human donor with melanoma.

The chain links TRBV28 to TRBJ2-4, with D possibly matching TRBD2 (5 bases). Trimming pared 1 base from V and 8 bases from J, leaving 21 bases between. CDR1 is MDHEN and CDR2 is SYDVKM in the germline V gene. The CDR3 covers 17 residues. In DNA, the CDR3 is TGTGCCAGCAGTTTATTACCGGACGGCCTGAGAGCGGACATTCAGTACTTC. The encoded protein is CASSLLPDGLRADIQYF.

This CDR3 reads CASSLPDSSYNEQFF. CDR3 coding DNA: TGTGCCAGCAGTTTACCCGACAGTAGCTACAATGAGCAGTTCTTC. This sequence joins TRBV28 and TRBJ2-1; possible D gene TRBD1, 5 bases. The CDR3 is 15 amino acids. Germline V gives CDR1 MDHEN, CDR2 SYDVKM. Trimming cost V 2 bases and J 3 bases, with 11 bases left between them.

V usage is TRBV30 and J usage is TRBJ2-7; 8 bases fit TRBD1. The CDR3 is 16 amino acids. Germline V lookup: CDR1 GTSNPN, CDR2 SVGIG (reference sequence). Trimming took 0 bases from V and 0 from J; bases not matched to a gene: 7. Here the CDR3 reads CAWSVLGDRGSYEQYF. The CDR3 DNA reads TGTGCCTGGAGTGTTTTAGGAGACAGGGGCTCCTACGAGCAGTACTTC.

V and J are TRBV19 and TRBJ1-2, with 7 nucleotides matching TRBD1. V lost 4 bases to trimming and J lost 4 bases; unmatched junction nucleotides: 12. This CDR3 comprises 16 residues. The germline CDR1 and CDR2 sequences are LNHDA and SQIVND (reference sequence). This CDR3 is CASSTRDSLPLYGYTF. DNA of the CDR3: TGTGCCAGTAGTACTCGGGACAGCCTCCCGCTCTATGGCTACACCTTC.

Turning to this clone: Other DNA sequences in this specimen translate into the identical CDR3. The gene calls are TRBV30 and TRBJ1-1; D not certain. The germline V and J ends were trimmed by 4 bases and 7 bases, with 13 bases remaining between them. Per germline, CDR1 GTSNPN and CDR2 SVGIG (reference sequence). This CDR3 is built from 12 residues. The CDR3: CAWNPGRSEAFF. The CDR3 DNA is TGTGCCTGGAACCCGGGGAGGAGTGAAGCTTTCTTT.